This is a list of T cell receptor beta chains from one sample in a study of blood T cell repertoires in COVID-19. Here immunoSEQ multiplex PCR was the method, and the copy in TCRdb shows in-frame clones only, minus some. This sample yields about 86,000 clones, of which approximately 79% are seen a single time; around 11% belongs to the top ten. Sequenced input: peripheral blood. The receptors derive from a man between 65 and 85 years old with acute or convalescent COVID-19. Each CDR3 is given with its conserved first and last residue. Each record gives: V gene, J gene, CDR3 protein.

v_call: TRBV29-1; j_call: TRBJ2-1; cdr3_aa: CSGGQGYNEQFF
v_call: TRBV20-1; j_call: TRBJ2-3; cdr3_aa: CSASRSGPLATQYF
v_call: TRBV28; j_call: TRBJ2-7; cdr3_aa: CASSLSPSYEQYF
v_call: TRBV4-1; j_call: TRBJ1-1; cdr3_aa: CASSQIAGEAFF
v_call: TRBV7-2; j_call: TRBJ2-3; cdr3_aa: CASSPRGGATALTDTQYF
v_call: TRBV5-1; j_call: TRBJ2-7; cdr3_aa: CASSGTSGALVEQYF
v_call: TRBV6-1; j_call: TRBJ1-6; cdr3_aa: CASSSDSRFFSPLHF
v_call: TRBV9; j_call: TRBJ1-1; cdr3_aa: CASSVAVNTEAFF
v_call: TRBV4-2; j_call: TRBJ1-1; cdr3_aa: CASSQSASLNTEAFF
v_call: TRBV4-1; j_call: TRBJ1-3; cdr3_aa: CASSQGTGNQWSGNTIYF
v_call: TRBV12-3/TRBV12-4; j_call: TRBJ2-1; cdr3_aa: CASTGTRNGEQFF
v_call: TRBV18; j_call: TRBJ1-5; cdr3_aa: CASSPAPPDRGGNQPQHF
v_call: TRBV6-6; j_call: TRBJ1-2; cdr3_aa: CASSTTGVLNYGYTF
v_call: TRBV7-2; j_call: TRBJ2-5; cdr3_aa: CASSPDRVQTQYF
v_call: TRBV9; j_call: TRBJ2-7; cdr3_aa: CASSVGAGGSYEQYF
v_call: TRBV19; j_call: TRBJ1-3; cdr3_aa: CASSAGATSGNTIYF
v_call: TRBV9; j_call: TRBJ1-6; cdr3_aa: CASSVGDSPLHF
v_call: TRBV29-1; j_call: TRBJ1-2; cdr3_aa: CSVERQGASGYTF
v_call: TRBV14; j_call: TRBJ1-1; cdr3_aa: CASSQDKTRVLLNTEAFF
v_call: TRBV10-3; j_call: TRBJ1-1; cdr3_aa: CAISQKTVMNTEAFF
v_call: TRBV3-1/TRBV3-2; j_call: TRBJ2-7; cdr3_aa: CASSQGEGRGEQYF
v_call: TRBV11-2; j_call: TRBJ2-7; cdr3_aa: CASSPGTGGFEQYF
v_call: TRBV7-9; j_call: TRBJ2-1; cdr3_aa: CASSPHPSAGAYNEQFF
v_call: TRBV4-1; j_call: TRBJ2-7; cdr3_aa: CASSHPGTGTYEQYF
v_call: TRBV6-5; j_call: TRBJ1-1; cdr3_aa: CASSRTGGASEAFF
v_call: TRBV18; j_call: TRBJ2-3; cdr3_aa: CASSPRDSSTDTQYF
v_call: TRBV5-1; j_call: TRBJ2-6; cdr3_aa: CASSLAAAGNSGANVLTF